The 21 T cell receptor beta chains reported below all come from one sample, sequenced in a study of blood T cell repertoires in COVID-19. The table came from immunoSEQ multiplex PCR; TCRdb's copy has only in-frame clones and leaves some out. The sample has about 360,000 clones, around 87% seen once. Input material: PBMCs or T cells enriched from blood (not recorded which). These TCRs come from a man aged 25 to 40 who had recovered from COVID-19.

With regard to this clone: The identical CDR3 is also encoded by other nucleotide sequences in the sample. This sequence joins TRBV11-2 and TRBJ1-5, with D maybe TRBD1 (6 bases). V lost 5 bases and J lost 3, with 11 bases in between. The CDR3 contains 14 residues. CDR1 and CDR2 from the germline V gene are SGHAT and FQNNGV. The CDR3 here is CASSPGQYNQPQHF. CDR3 sequence (DNA): TGTGCCAGCAGCCCGGGACAATACAATCAGCCCCAGCATTTT.

The sample holds one count of this clone. V and J are TRBV27 and TRBJ2-1; TRBD1 is a possible D gene (6 bases). The germline V gene has CDR1 MNHEY and CDR2 SMNVEV (reference sequence). The CDR3 is 14 amino acids. V shed 3 bases and J shed 8 bases, with 14 bases lying between them. This CDR3 is CASSFSRGDYEQFF. In DNA form, the CDR3 reads TGTGCCAGCAGTTTTTCCAGGGGTGACTATGAGCAGTTCTTC.

The chain recombines TRBV5-1 with TRBJ2-3, with D possibly matching TRBD2 (5 bases). V gave up 1 base and J gave up 5 bases, with 17 bases separating them. This CDR3 is 16 amino acids long. Per the germline V gene, CDR1 is SGHRS and CDR2 is YFSETQ. The CDR3 here is CASSLTYGRLEDTQYF. The DNA for the CDR3 is TGCGCCAGCAGCTTGACCTATGGGAGATTGGAAGATACGCAGTATTTT.

The chain is built from TRBV11-2 and TRBJ1-2; D is ambiguous. Trimming took off 6 bases at V and 8 bases at J, with 19 bases between the two ends. CDR3 length: 14 amino acids. Germline V gives CDR1 SGHAT, CDR2 FQNNGV. CDR3 amino acids: CASRASTPGKGYTF. For the CDR3, the DNA is TGTGCCAGCAGGGCCTCCACACCGGGGAAAGGCTACACCTTC. Full variable domain (missing parts from reference TRBV11-2 and TRBJ1-2): EAGVAQSPRYKIIEKRQSVAFWCNPISGHATLYWYQQILGQGPKLLIQFQNNGVVDDSQLPKDRFSAERLKGVDSTLKIQPAKLEDSAVYLCASRASTPGKGYTFGSGTRLTVV.

This clone was observed once. The V and J genes are TRBV10-3 and TRBJ2-3; D remains unclear. Deletions cut 4 bases from V and 5 bases from J, with 4 bases between. Germline V gives CDR1 ENHRY, CDR2 SYGVKD. The CDR3 is 11 residues long. The CDR3 loop is CAISARDTQYF. The CDR3 DNA follows: TGTGCCATCAGTGCTCGAGATACGCAGTATTTT.

This chain connects TRBV5-1 to TRBJ1-1; TRBD1 is a possible D gene (5 bases). The V end lost 3 bases, the J end lost 7 bases, and 13 bases lay between the germline ends. The CDR3 consists of 13 residues. The V gene's germline CDR1 is SGHRS and CDR2 YFSETQ. CDR3 sequence reads: CASSSRRGNEAFF. CDR3 nucleotide sequence: TGCGCCAGCAGCTCCAGGAGGGGAAATGAAGCTTTCTTT. The full variable domain, its missing parts supplied by reference TRBV5-1 and TRBJ1-1, is KAGVTQTPRYLIKTRGQQVTLSCSPISGHRSVSWYQQTPGQGLQFLFEYFSETQRNKGNFPGRFSGRQFSNSRSEMNVSTLELGDSALYLCASSSRRGNEAFFGQGTRLTVV.

The table lists this clone with a count of one. Compared with germline, one end of the junction differs, possibly owing to a read error. The V call is TRBV5-5, the J call TRBJ1-4, with D perhaps matching TRBD1 (6 bases). CDR1 is SGHKS and CDR2 is YYEKEE in the germline V gene (reference sequence). This CDR3 has 13 amino acids. The CDR3 sequence: CASSLGQEEKLFF. The DNA of the CDR3 is TGTGCCAGCAGTTTGGGACAAGAGGAAAAACTGTTTTTT.

V is TRBV20-1 and J is TRBJ1-2; 7 nucleotides match TRBD1. Per germline, CDR1 DFQATT and CDR2 SNEGSKA (reference sequence). CDR3 length equals 16 residues. After removal of 3 bases from V and 2 bases from J, the junction contained 12 bases not matched to a gene. The CDR3 reads CSASVQDRSRNYGYTF. The CDR3 nucleotides read TGCAGTGCTAGTGTCCAGGACAGGTCCCGAAACTATGGCTACACCTTC.

This chain links TRBV4-1 with TRBJ2-7; 7 bases are shared with TRBD1. Germline loops: CDR1 MGHRA, CDR2 YSYEKL. CDR3 size: 13 residues. The J segment lost 2 bases and the V segment lost 4 bases, leaving 2 bases of the junction unmatched. The CDR3 region has the DNA TGCGCCAGCAGCCGGGACAGTGCCTACGAGCAGTACTTC. Residues: CASSRDSAYEQYF.

The chain has TRBV7-2 and TRBJ2-7, with 9 bases lining up with TRBD1. This CDR3 region has 15 residues. The ends lost 2 bases at V and 3 bases at J; junction bases unmatched: 5. CDR1 SGHTA and CDR2 FQGNSA come from the germline V gene. CDR3 sequence: CASSLTGTGFYEQYF. CDR3 nucleotides: TGTGCCAGCAGCTTAACCGGGACAGGGTTCTACGAGCAGTACTTC.

CDR3 loop: CASSVGHLGGYTF. CDR3 nucleotide sequence: TGTGCCAGCAGCGTCGGACACTTAGGGGGCTACACCTTC. The chain employs TRBV2 and TRBJ1-2; the D gene is possibly TRBD1 (5 bases). V gave up 6 bases and J gave up 8 bases, with 16 bases separating them. The CDR3 is made up of 13 amino acids. Germline V gene sequence: CDR1 SNHLY, CDR2 FYNNEI.

The chain combines TRBV27 with TRBJ1-3; D ambiguous. Trimming took 4 bases from V and 3 from J, leaving 13 bases between them. CDR1 is MNHEY and CDR2 is SMNVEV in the germline V gene (reference sequence). The CDR3 contains 15 residues. The CDR3 coding sequence is TGTGCCAGCAGTTCCCACAGCTTAAATGGAAACACCATATATTTT. Translating it yields CASSSHSLNGNTIYF.

This clone showed up just a few times. V gene TRBV3-1 (or the pseudogene TRBV3-2) combines with J gene TRBJ1-2; weak D call: TRBD1 (5 bases). The germline V gene encodes CDR1 LGHDT and CDR2 YNNKEL (reference sequence). V gave up 0 bases and J gave up 3 bases, with 11 bases separating them. The CDR3 has 15 residues. The CDR3, as DNA: TGTGCCAGCAGCCAAGAGGCAGGGCTGGACTATGGCTACACCTTC. Translating gives CASSQEAGLDYGYTF.

Details on this clone: The sample has other DNA sequences that encode this CDR3 too. The gene calls are TRBV6-1 and TRBJ1-5; the D is unclear. The CDR3 runs 14 residues. V lost 1 base to trimming and J lost 1 base, with 5 bases between them. Germline assignment: CDR1 MNHNS and CDR2 SASEGT. CDR3 DNA sequence: TGTGCCAGCAGTGAAGGAGGCAGCAATCAGCCCCAGCATTTT. Amino acid sequence: CASSEGGSNQPQHF.

J is TRBJ1-1 and V is TRBV4-1, with 11 bases identical to TRBD1. The CDR3 sequence is 17 residues long. J gave up 0 bases and V 3 bases, and 6 bases lay outside the gene matches. Germline V gene data show CDR1 as MGHRA and CDR2 as YSYEKL. CDR3 coding DNA: TGCGCCAGCAGCCACCTCGGACAGGGGGCAATGAACACTGAAGCTTTCTTT. It is translated as CASSHLGQGAMNTEAFF.

The rearrangement links TRBV11-1 to TRBJ1-5; no reliable D call. Per the germline V gene, CDR1 is SGHAT and CDR2 is FQDESV (reference sequence). Trimming removed 1 base from V and 5 bases from J, with 9 bases in between. The CDR3 consists of 14 residues. The DNA for the CDR3 is TGTGCCAGCAGCTTAGACGGGGAGTATCAGCCCCAGCATTTT. Protein product: CASSLDGEYQPQHF.

The chain links TRBV4-1 to TRBJ1-4, with TRBD1 identical over 7 bases. With 3 bases clipped from V and 3 bases from J, the junction kept 7 bases outside the gene matches. The CDR3 runs to 16 residues. Germline assignment: CDR1 MGHRA and CDR2 YSYEKL. In DNA form, the CDR3 reads TGCGCCAGCAGCCATAGAGGACAGGACGCTAATGAAAAACTGTTTTTT. This gives the protein CASSHRGQDANEKLFF.

V usage is TRBV12-3 or TRBV12-4 and J usage is TRBJ1-2, with 9 bases identical to TRBD1. The V segment lost 7 bases and the J segment 2 bases; nucleotides outside the gene matches: 2. There are 13 residues in the CDR3. Written as DNA, the CDR3 is TGTGCCAGCACCGGGACAGGGAACTATGGCTACACCTTC. Its protein product is CASTGTGNYGYTF.

The chain joins TRBV6-5 to TRBJ2-7; 9 nucleotides agree with TRBD1. CDR1 MNHEY and CDR2 SVGAGI come from the germline V gene. The CDR3 spans 15 residues. V shed 7 bases, J shed 1 base, and the junction held 8 bases outside the gene matches. The CDR3 loop reads CASIIGTGSSYEQYF. DNA for the CDR3: TGTGCCAGCATTATCGGGACAGGGTCATCCTACGAGCAGTACTTC.

The rearrangement uses TRBV12-3 or TRBV12-4 and TRBJ1-1; unclear D gene. V shed 3 bases and J shed 10 bases, with 9 bases lying between them. The CDR3 totals 11 residues. The CDR3 DNA reads as TGTGCCAGCAGTTTCAGAGGAGGAGCTTTCTTT. Amino acid sequence: CASSFRGGAFF.

In nucleotides, the CDR3 is TGTGCCAGCAGTGATATAATCACTGAAGCTTTCTTT. Amino acids: CASSDIITEAFF. This chain uses TRBV2 with TRBJ1-1; no clear D gene. Trimming took off 3 bases at V and 4 bases at J, with 6 bases between the two ends. The CDR3 spans 12 residues. The germline V gene has CDR1 SNHLY and CDR2 FYNNEI.